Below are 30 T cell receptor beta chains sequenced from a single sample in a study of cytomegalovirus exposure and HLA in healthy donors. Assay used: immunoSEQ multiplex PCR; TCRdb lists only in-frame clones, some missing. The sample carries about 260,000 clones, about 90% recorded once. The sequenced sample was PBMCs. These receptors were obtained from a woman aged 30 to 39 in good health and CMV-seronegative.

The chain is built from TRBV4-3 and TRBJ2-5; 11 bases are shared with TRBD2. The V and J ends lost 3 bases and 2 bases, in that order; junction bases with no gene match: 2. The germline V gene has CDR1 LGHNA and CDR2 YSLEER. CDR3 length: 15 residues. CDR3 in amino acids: CASSQGTSGQETQYF. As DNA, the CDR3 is TGCGCCAGCAGCCAGGGGACTAGCGGACAAGAGACCCAGTACTTC.

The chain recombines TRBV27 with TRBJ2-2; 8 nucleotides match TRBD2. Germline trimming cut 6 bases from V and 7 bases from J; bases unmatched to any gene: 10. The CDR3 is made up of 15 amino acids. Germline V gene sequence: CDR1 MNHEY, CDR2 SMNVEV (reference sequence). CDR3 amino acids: CASRDSTGTSGELFF. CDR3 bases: TGTGCCAGCAGAGACAGTACCGGGACTAGCGGGGAGCTGTTTTTT.

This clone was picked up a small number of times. For the CDR3, the DNA is TGTGCCAGCAGTCCGACAGGGACCGTACAAGAGACCCAGTACTTC. Amino acids: CASSPTGTVQETQYF. The chain is built from TRBV5-4 and TRBJ2-5, with TRBD1 identical over 7 bases. The CDR3 has 15 residues. From germline, CDR1 is SGHNT and CDR2 YYREEE (reference sequence). V lost 5 bases to trimming and J lost 2 bases; unmatched junction nucleotides: 9.

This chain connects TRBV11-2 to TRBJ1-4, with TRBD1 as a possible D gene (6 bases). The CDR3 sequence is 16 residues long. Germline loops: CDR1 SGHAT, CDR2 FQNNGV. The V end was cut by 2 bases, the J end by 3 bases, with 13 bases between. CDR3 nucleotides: TGTGCCAGCAGCTTAACTATTAGGGGGGCTAATGAAAAACTGTTTTTT. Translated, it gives CASSLTIRGANEKLFF.

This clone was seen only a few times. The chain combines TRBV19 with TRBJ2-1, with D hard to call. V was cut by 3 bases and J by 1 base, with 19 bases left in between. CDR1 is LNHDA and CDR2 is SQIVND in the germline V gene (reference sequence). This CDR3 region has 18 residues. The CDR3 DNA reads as TGTGCCAGTAGTATTAGTAAGGTGACAACTTCTTCCTACAATGAGCAGTTCTTC. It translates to CASSISKVTTSSYNEQFF.

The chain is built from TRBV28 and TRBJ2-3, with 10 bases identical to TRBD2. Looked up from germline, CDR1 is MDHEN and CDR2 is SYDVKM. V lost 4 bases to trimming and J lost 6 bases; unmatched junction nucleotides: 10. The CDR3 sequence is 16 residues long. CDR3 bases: TGTGCCAGCAGTTGGGGAACTAGCGGGACAGCGGATACGCAGTATTTT. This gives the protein CASSWGTSGTADTQYF.

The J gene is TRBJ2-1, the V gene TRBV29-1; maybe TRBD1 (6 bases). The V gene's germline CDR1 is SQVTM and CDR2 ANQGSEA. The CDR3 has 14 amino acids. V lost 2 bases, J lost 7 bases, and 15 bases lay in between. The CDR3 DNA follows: TGCAGCGTTGAATTGCAGGGGAGACGTAATGAGCAGTTCTTC. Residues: CSVELQGRRNEQFF.

CDR3 protein: CASSQLRPNYGYTF. CDR3 in DNA: TGCGCCAGCAGCCAATTACGACCTAACTATGGCTACACCTTC. The rearrangement uses TRBV4-1 and TRBJ1-2, with D unclear. Germline assignment: CDR1 MGHRA and CDR2 YSYEKL. The germline V and J ends were trimmed by 2 bases and 0 bases, with 7 bases remaining between them. This CDR3 contains 14 residues.

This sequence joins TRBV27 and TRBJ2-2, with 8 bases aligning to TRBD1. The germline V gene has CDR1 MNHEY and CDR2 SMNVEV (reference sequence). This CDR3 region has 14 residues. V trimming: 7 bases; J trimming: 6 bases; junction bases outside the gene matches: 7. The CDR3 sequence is CASKGGQVSGELFF. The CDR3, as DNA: TGTGCCAGCAAGGGGGGACAGGTTTCCGGGGAGCTGTTTTTT.

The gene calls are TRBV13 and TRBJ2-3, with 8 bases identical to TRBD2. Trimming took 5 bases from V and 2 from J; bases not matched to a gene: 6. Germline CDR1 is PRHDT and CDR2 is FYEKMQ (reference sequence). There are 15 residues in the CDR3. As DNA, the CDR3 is TGTGCCAGCAGCCCCAGGCGGGAGGTCACAGATACGCAGTATTTT. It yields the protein CASSPRREVTDTQYF.

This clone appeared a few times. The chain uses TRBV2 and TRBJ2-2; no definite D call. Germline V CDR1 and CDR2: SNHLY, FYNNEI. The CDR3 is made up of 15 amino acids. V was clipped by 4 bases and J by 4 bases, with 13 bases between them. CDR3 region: CASSVFKGTTGELFF. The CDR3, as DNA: TGTGCCAGCAGTGTTTTCAAAGGAACCACCGGGGAGCTGTTTTTT.

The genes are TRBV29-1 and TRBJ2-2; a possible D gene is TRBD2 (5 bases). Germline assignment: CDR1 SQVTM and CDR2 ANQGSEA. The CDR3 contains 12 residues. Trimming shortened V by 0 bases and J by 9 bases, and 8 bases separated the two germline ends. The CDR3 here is CSVEETGRELFF. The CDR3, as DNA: TGCAGCGTTGAAGAGACGGGAAGGGAGCTGTTTTTT.

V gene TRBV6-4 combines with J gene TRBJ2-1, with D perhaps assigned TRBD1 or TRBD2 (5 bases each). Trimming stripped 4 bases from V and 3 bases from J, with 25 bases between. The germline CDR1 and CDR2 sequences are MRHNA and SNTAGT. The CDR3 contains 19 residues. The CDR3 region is CASSAETFAAGSIYNEQFF. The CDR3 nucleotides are TGTGCCAGCAGTGCCGAGACATTTGCGGCAGGGAGCATCTACAATGAGCAGTTCTTC.

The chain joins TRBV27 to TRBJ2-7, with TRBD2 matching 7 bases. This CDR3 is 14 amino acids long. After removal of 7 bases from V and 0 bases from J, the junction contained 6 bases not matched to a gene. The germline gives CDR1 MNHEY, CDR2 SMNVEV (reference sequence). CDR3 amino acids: CASKLAPSSYEQYF. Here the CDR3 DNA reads TGTGCCAGCAAACTAGCGCCTAGCTCCTACGAGCAGTACTTC.

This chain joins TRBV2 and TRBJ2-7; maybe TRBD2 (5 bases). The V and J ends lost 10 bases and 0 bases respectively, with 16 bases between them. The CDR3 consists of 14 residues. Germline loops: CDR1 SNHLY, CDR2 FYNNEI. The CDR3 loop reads CATAPAESSYEQYF. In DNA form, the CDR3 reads TGTGCCACAGCCCCAGCGGAAAGCTCCTACGAGCAGTACTTC.

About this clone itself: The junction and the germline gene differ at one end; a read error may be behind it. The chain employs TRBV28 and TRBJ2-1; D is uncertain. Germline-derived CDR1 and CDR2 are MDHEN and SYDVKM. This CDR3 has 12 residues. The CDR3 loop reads CASSLIGNGQFF. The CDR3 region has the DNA TGTGCCAGCAGTTTAATCGGTAATGGGCAGTTCTTC.

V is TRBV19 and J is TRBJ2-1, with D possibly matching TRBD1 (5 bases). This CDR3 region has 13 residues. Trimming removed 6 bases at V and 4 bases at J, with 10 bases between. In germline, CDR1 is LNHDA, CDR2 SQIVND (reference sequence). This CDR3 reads CASSHRQYNEQFF. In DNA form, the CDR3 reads TGTGCCAGTAGCCACCGACAGTACAATGAGCAGTTCTTC.

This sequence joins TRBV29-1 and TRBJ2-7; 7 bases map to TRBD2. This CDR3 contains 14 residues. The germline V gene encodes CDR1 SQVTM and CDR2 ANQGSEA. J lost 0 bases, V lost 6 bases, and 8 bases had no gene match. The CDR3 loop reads CSVRLADSSYEQYF. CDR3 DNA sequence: TGCAGCGTAAGGCTAGCGGATAGCTCCTACGAGCAGTACTTC.

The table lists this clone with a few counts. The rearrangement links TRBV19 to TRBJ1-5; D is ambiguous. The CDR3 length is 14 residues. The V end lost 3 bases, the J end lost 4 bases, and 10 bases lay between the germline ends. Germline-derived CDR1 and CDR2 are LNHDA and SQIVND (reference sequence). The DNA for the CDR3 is TGTGCCAGTAGTATGGGCTCGGGTAATCAGCCCCAGCATTTT. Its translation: CASSMGSGNQPQHF.

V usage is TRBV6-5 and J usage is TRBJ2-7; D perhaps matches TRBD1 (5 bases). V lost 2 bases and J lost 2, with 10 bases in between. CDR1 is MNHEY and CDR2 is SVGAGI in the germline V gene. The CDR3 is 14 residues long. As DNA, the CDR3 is TGTGCCAGCAGTTACCAAGGACACACCTACGAGCAGTACTTC. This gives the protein CASSYQGHTYEQYF.

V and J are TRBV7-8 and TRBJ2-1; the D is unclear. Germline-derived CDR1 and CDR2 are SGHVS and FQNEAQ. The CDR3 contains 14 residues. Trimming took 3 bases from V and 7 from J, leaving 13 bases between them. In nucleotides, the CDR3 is TGTGCCAGCAGCTTGGGCGGAACCCCTAATGAGCAGTTCTTC. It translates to CASSLGGTPNEQFF.

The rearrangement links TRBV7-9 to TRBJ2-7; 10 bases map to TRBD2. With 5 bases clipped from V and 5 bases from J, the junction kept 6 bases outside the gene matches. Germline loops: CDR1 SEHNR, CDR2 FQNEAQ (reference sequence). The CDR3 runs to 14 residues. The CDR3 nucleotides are TGTGCCAGCAGCCCCCTAGCGGGAGCGAACGAGCAGTACTTC. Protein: CASSPLAGANEQYF.

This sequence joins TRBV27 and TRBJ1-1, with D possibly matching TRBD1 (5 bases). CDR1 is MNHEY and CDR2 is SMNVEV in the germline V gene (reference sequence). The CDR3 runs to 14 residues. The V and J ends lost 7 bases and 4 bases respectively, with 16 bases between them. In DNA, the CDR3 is TGTGCCAGCAACTCAGGGTTATTGGGCACTGAAGCTTTCTTT. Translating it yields CASNSGLLGTEAFF.

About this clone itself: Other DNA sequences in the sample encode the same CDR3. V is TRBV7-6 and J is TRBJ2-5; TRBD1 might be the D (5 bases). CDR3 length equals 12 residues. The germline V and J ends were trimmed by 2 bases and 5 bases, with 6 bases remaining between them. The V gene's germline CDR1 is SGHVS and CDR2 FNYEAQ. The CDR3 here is CASSLSGETQYF. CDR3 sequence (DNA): TGTGCCAGCAGCTTATCAGGGGAGACCCAGTACTTC. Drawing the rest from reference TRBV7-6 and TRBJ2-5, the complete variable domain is GAGVSQSPRYKVTKRGQDVALRCDPISGHVSLYWYRQALGQGPEFLTYFNYEAQQDKSGLPNDRFSAERPEGSISTLTIQRTEQRDSAMYRCASSLSGETQYFGPGTRLLVL.

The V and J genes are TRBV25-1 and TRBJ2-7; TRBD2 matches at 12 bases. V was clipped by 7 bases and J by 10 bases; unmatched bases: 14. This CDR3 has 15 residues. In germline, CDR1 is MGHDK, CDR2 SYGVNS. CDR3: CASTIQGTSGQVQYF. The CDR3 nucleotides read TGTGCCAGCACCATACAGGGGACTAGCGGGCAGGTTCAGTACTTC.

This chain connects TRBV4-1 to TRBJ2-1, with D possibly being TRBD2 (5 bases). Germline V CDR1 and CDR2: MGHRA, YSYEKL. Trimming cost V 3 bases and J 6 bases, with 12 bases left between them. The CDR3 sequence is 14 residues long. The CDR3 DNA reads TGCGCCAGCAGCCAGCTGACGAGCGGCAATGAGCAGTTCTTC. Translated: CASSQLTSGNEQFF.

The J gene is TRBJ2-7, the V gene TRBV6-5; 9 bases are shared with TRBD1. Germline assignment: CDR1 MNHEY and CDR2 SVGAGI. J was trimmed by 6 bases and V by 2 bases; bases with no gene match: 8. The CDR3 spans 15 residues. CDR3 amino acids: CASSYARDRVSEQYF. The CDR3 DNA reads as TGTGCCAGCAGTTACGCCCGGGACAGGGTCAGCGAGCAGTACTTC.

DNA of the CDR3: TGTGCCAGCAGTGAACAGGGGTACAGCAATCAGCCCCAGCATTTT. It translates to CASSEQGYSNQPQHF. This chain uses TRBV6-1 with TRBJ1-5; D may be TRBD1 (6 bases). The V gene lost 2 bases and the J gene lost 1 base, with 9 bases spanning the gap. From germline, CDR1 is MNHNS and CDR2 SASEGT. The CDR3 consists of 15 residues.

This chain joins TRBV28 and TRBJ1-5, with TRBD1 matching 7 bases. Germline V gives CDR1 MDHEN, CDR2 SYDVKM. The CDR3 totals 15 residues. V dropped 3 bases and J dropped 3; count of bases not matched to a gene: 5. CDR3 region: CASSFRQGDNQPQHF. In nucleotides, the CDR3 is TGTGCCAGCAGTTTCAGGCAGGGGGACAATCAGCCCCAGCATTTT.

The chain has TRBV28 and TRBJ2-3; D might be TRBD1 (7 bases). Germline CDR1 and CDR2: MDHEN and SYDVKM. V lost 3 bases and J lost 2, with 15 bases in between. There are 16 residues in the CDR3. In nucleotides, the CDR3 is TGTGCCAGCAGTTTGGAGGGGGCGCTTTTCACAGATACGCAGTATTTT. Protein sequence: CASSLEGALFTDTQYF.